This T cell receptor beta chain was identified in a study of cytomegalovirus exposure and HLA in healthy donors. 60 Vbeta and 13 Jbeta primers were used in PCR. The method was immunoSEQ multiplex PCR; TCRdb's version includes in-frame clones alone and lacks a portion of them. Here the sample spans approximately 120,000 clones, about 73% being singletons. This clone was observed a few times. The CDR3 is 17 amino acids. Germline CDR1 reads SGHRS; CDR2 reads YFSETQ. Trimming at V came to 2 bases and at J to 5 bases, leaving 13 bases not matched to a gene. The V gene is TRBV5-1, the J gene TRBJ2-5; 9 bases align to TRBD2. The TCR was taken from a woman in her forties or fifties in good health and CMV-seropositive. Sequenced sample: PBMCs. The CDR3 here is CASSLAGGFPSHETQYF. CDR3 sequence (DNA): TGCGCCAGCAGCTTAGCGGGGGGTTTCCCCTCGCATGAGACCCAGTACTTC.